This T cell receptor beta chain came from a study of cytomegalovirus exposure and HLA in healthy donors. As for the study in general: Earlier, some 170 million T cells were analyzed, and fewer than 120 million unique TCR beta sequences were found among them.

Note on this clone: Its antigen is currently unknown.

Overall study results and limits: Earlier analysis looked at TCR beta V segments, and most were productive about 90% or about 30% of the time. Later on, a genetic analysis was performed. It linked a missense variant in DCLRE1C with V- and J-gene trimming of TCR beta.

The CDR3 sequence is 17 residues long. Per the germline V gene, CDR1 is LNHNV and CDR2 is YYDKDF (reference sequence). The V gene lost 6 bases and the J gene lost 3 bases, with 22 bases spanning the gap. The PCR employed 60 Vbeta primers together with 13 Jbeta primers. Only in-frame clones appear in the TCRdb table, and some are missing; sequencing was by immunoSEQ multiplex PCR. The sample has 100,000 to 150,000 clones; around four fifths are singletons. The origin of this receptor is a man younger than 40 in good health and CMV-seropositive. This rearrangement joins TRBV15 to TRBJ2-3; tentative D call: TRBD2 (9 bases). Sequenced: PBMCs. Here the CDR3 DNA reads TGTGCCACCAGAGGACAGGGACGAGCGGGAGGAACAGATACGCAGTATTTT. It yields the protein CATRGQGRAGGTDTQYF.